This entry concerns a single T cell receptor beta chain. What it recognizes is unknown. This sample was taken from a study of cytomegalovirus exposure and HLA in healthy donors. Notes on the study in general: Accurate prediction of most subjects' HLA-A and HLA-B alleles from TCR beta sequences was reported. A later analysis revealed that TCR association rates differed between HLA loci, peaking at DRB1 and bottoming out at HLA-C. Across donors, sequencing depth was assumed by presence/absence analyses to be roughly uniform.

Use of 60 Vbeta and 13 Jbeta primers characterized the PCR. Sequencing used immunoSEQ multiplex PCR; TCRdb keeps in-frame clones, though not all of them. The sample has about 160,000 clones, about 85% seen once. The specimen sequenced was PBMCs. This clonotype was obtained from a male donor in good health and CMV-seropositive.

CDR3 region: CASRTGFQETQYF. CDR3 sequence (DNA): TGTGCCAGCAGGACAGGGTTTCAAGAGACCCAGTACTTC. This sequence joins TRBV2 and TRBJ2-5, with 7 bases that match TRBD1. V lost 6 bases to trimming and J lost 2 bases; unmatched junction nucleotides: 3. The germline V gene has CDR1 SNHLY and CDR2 FYNNEI. This CDR3 is 13 amino acids long.